The next 4 T cell receptor beta chains were all read from a single sample in a study of technical replicates of blood from a few donors. Data came from immunoSEQ multiplex PCR; TCRdb stores just in-frame clones and leaves some out. The table lists some 100,000 clones, 96% of them singletons. Sequencing was done on a sample of T cells isolated from PBMCs. The origin of the receptors is a human donor in good health.

The chain employs TRBV18 and TRBJ1-1, with D tentatively TRBD1 (6 bases). The V and J ends lost 4 bases and 5 bases respectively, with 17 bases between them. The CDR3 has 15 residues. Per germline, CDR1 KGHSH and CDR2 LQKENI. CDR3: CASSQNRAYETEAFF. The CDR3 nucleotides are TGTGCCAGCTCACAGAACAGGGCGTATGAAACTGAAGCTTTCTTT.

The rearrangement joins TRBV10-1 to TRBJ1-4; 8 nucleotides agree with TRBD1. CDR3 length equals 16 residues. Germline V gene sequence: CDR1 WNHNN, CDR2 SYGVQD (reference sequence). Trimming took 5 bases from V and 8 from J; bases not matched to a gene: 13. CDR3 protein: CASSNGKGQGAEKLFF. The DNA of the CDR3 is TGCGCCAGCAGTAACGGTAAAGGACAGGGCGCCGAAAAACTGTTTTTT.

The chain is built from TRBV5-1 and TRBJ2-7, with D possibly matching TRBD2 (6 bases). Germline V gives CDR1 SGHRS, CDR2 YFSETQ. This CDR3 contains 13 residues. Deletions cut 0 bases from V and 4 bases from J, with 8 bases between. The CDR3 loop reads CASSLGGTYEQYF. CDR3 DNA sequence: TGCGCCAGCAGCTTGGGCGGGACTTACGAGCAGTACTTC.

The V gene is TRBV5-8, the J gene TRBJ2-5; the D gene is possibly TRBD1 (6 bases). CDR3 length equals 14 residues. Germline CDR1 SGHTS, CDR2 YDEGEE. V lost 0 bases, J lost 4 bases, and 10 bases lay in between. CDR3 DNA sequence: TGTGCCAGCAGCTTGGTCCAGGGGAGAGAGACCCAGTACTTC. Translated, it gives CASSLVQGRETQYF.